This T cell receptor beta chain appears in the sequencing data of a study of persistence of HIV-infected CD4 T cells. Study-level background: Up to roughly 180 mL blood was drawn at multiple time points; a couple of donors had single-time leukapheresis.

Study-level findings and limits: Within sorted populations, more oligoclonal TCRs accompanied more oligoclonal proviruses. Degenerate expanded CDR3beta sequences were enriched among CMV- and Gag-responding cells.

Cells were stimulated with CMV-infected fibroblast lysates at 10 ug/mL. Responding CD4+ T cells were sorted by upregulation of both CD40 ligand and CD69. Donors had CD4+ T cell counts above 400 cells/uL and were CMV-seropositive. The immunoSEQ assay was version 4, run in survey mode. Clones were sequenced by immunoSEQ multiplex PCR, and TCRdb holds only the in-frame ones, with some missing. The profile shows 5,500 to 8,500 clones, about 79% of them singletons. The V end lost 1 base, the J end lost 1 base, and 11 bases lay between the germline ends. CDR3 length: 15 residues. Germline values: CDR1 GTSNPN, CDR2 SVGIG (reference sequence). Regarding this clone: Its antigen is undetermined.

The chain is built from TRBV30 and TRBJ1-3, with a weak D call TRBD1 (6 bases). The origin of this receptor is an adult woman with HIV who was CMV-seropositive. The sequencing here drew on CD4+ T cells sorted from PBMCs after approximately 19-hour stimulation, taken from a patient who received antiretroviral therapy. CDR3 sequence (DNA): TGTGCCTGGAGTGGACCTGACAGGTCTGGAAACACCATATATTTT. Protein product: CAWSGPDRSGNTIYF.